The clone carrying this T cell receptor beta chain has just a few counts. A single record per CDR3 protein comes from TCRdb applying MiXCR to the 5' RACE reads. The sample records 60,000 or so distinct CDR3 sequences, 8.5% to 12% being singletons. This record comes from a study of early T cells in non-severe SARS-CoV-2 infection. V gave up 1 base and J gave up 9 bases; unmatched junction bases: 6. Germline CDR1 is SGHVS and CDR2 is FNYEAQ. This CDR3 spans 15 amino acids. The specimen sequenced was whole blood. The chain has TRBV7-6 and TRBJ1-6; 7 nucleotides agree with TRBD1. The source of this sequence is an adult who was a healthcare worker with PCR-confirmed SARS-CoV-2 infection or an uninfected control (not recorded which). The CDR3 DNA sequence: TGTGCCAGCAGCTTAGAAGGGGGCGTTAGTTCACCCCTCCACTTT. Translation: CASSLEGGVSSPLHF. The variable domain in full, completed from reference TRBV7-6 and TRBJ1-6, reads GAGVSQSPRYKVTKRGQDVALRCDPISGHVSLYWYRQALGQGPEFLTYFNYEAQQDKSGLPNDRFSAERPEGSISTLTIQRTEQRDSAMYRCASSLEGGVSSPLHFGNGTRLTVT.